This TCR beta chain stems from a study of blood T cell repertoires in COVID-19. Background on the study: The United States, Italy and Spain were the sources of the acute and convalescent COVID-19 samples. PBMCs, B-cell-depleted T cells, or T cells were the source of the cDNA or gDNA that made up the material.

Germline trimming cut 7 bases from V and 8 bases from J; bases unmatched to any gene: 9. The CDR3 totals 14 residues. Per the germline V gene, CDR1 is MNHEY and CDR2 is SMNVEV (reference sequence). Per the original methods: Reference gene primer amplification yielded estimated nucleated cell counts. Sequencing used immunoSEQ multiplex PCR; TCRdb keeps in-frame clones, though not all of them. D and trimming were read from the DNA, whereas the V and J calls and clone size are those reported in that table. The sample includes tens of thousands of clones, 70% to 90% of them seen just once. This receptor was taken from a human donor in a cohort sampled during active COVID-19. Sequencing was carried out using peripheral blood. The chain has TRBV27 and TRBJ1-4; 8 positions match TRBD1. DNA for the CDR3: TGTGCCAGCACCTCCGGGACAGGAGGAGAAAAACTGTTTTTT. Translated, it gives CASTSGTGGEKLFF.